The rows below give T cell receptor beta chains drawn from one sample of a study of shared clonotypes between healthy human individuals. Data came from immunoSEQ multiplex PCR; TCRdb stores just in-frame clones and leaves some out. The table records under 2.5 million clones, less than 95% of them present only once. Sequenced material: naive CD4+ T cells from PBMCs. These receptors came from a man aged 18-30 years in good health. Some clones in this sample may be carry-over from other donors' samples. Each CDR3 is given with its conserved first and last residue. D genes are given only for firm matches. Clone size is shown for a subset of rows, as once, few, many or a class of expanded clone.

clone_size d_call j_call v_call cdr3_nt cdr3_aa
NA TRBD1 TRBJ2-5 TRBV7-2 TGTGCCAGCAGCTTTGATCAGGGGTCCAGGGGGCGTTTCCAAGAGACCCAGTACTTC CASSFDQGSRGRFQETQYF
NA TRBD1 TRBJ2-7 TRBV5-1 TGCGCCAGCAGCGGAGGACAGGGGGCTCCCTACGAGCAGTACTTC CASSGGQGAPYEQYF
once TRBD2 TRBJ2-1 TRBV28 TGTGCCAGCAGTTGGACTAGCGGGAGGGGGAACAATGAGCAGTTCTTC CASSWTSGRGNNEQFF
NA TRBD2 TRBJ2-1 TRBV19 TGTGCCAGTAGTACTAGCGGGAGAAGTTACAATGAGCAGTTCTTC CASSTSGRSYNEQFF
NA TRBD2 TRBJ2-7 TRBV10-3 TGTGCCATCAGTGAGAGGGGGGGAGGGAGCGGGAGCCCCTACGAGCAGTACTTC CAISERGGGSGSPYEQYF
NA NA TRBJ2-7 TRBV19 TGTGCCAGTAGTATAGAACCGGTGAGCTCCTACGAGCAGTACTTC CASSIEPVSSYEQYF
NA NA TRBJ2-5 TRBV5-1 TGCGCCAGCAGCTTGAAACTAGCTAAAGAGACCCAGTACTTC CASSLKLAKETQYF
once TRBD1 TRBJ2-1 TRBV6-5 TGTGCCAGCAGTTCCGGACAGGGGTTGTTCTTC CASSSGQGLFF
NA NA TRBJ1-1 TRBV28 TGTGCCAGCAGTTTTGGGGTCCCCTCCACTGAAGCTTTCTTT CASSFGVPSTEAFF
NA NA TRBJ2-5 TRBV5-1 TGCGCCAGCAGCTCAACTTCGAGGGGCGGTGAGACCCAGTACTTC CASSSTSRGGETQYF
NA NA TRBJ2-2 TRBV5-4 TGTGCCAGCAGCTCGCCGGGGCTGGTTGTGCCCGGGGAGCTGTTTTTT CASSSPGLVVPGELFF
NA TRBD1 TRBJ1-3 TRBV15 TGTGCCACCAGCAGAGATCGGGGACAGGGGATTAGCTCTGGAAACACCATATATTTT CATSRDRGQGISSGNTIYF
NA NA TRBJ2-3 TRBV29-1 TGCAGCGTGCCTGTCATTAAACTCGGAGGCACAGATACGCAGTATTTT CSVPVIKLGGTDTQYF
NA NA TRBJ1-1 TRBV28 TGTGCCAGCAGCGACGGGTTGAACACTGAAGCTTTCTTT CASSDGLNTEAFF
NA TRBD2 TRBJ2-1 TRBV4-3 TGCGCCAGCAGCCATAGCGGGAGGTCCTTCGAGCAGTTCTTC CASSHSGRSFEQFF
NA NA TRBJ1-3 TRBV28 TGTGCCAGCAGTTCCGGATCACTTGGAAACACCATATATTTT CASSSGSLGNTIYF
NA NA TRBJ2-7 TRBV9 TGTGCCAGCAGCCCTGGGACAAGCGGGGAGCAGTACTTC CASSPGTSGEQYF
NA TRBD1 TRBJ1-6 TRBV5-1 TGCGCCAGCAGCTTGACAGGGGCAGACTCACCCCTCCACTTT CASSLTGADSPLHF
NA TRBD2 TRBJ2-3 TRBV5-1 TGCGCCAGCAGCTTGACCGGGAGGGCCGGGGCAGATACGCAGTATTTT CASSLTGRAGADTQYF
NA NA TRBJ1-4 TRBV14 TGTGCCAGCAGCCAAGTCAAGGGAAGGAATGAAAAACTGTTTTTT CASSQVKGRNEKLFF
NA TRBD1 TRBJ1-2 TRBV7-9 TGTGCCAGCAGCCGGTCGGGGACAGGCCCCTTCGTCTATGGCTACACCTTC CASSRSGTGPFVYGYTF
NA NA TRBJ1-5 TRBV6-5 TGTGCCAGCAGTTACGATGGAGGTCAGCCCCAGCATTTT CASSYDGGQPQHF
NA NA TRBJ1-1 TRBV2 TGTGCCAGCAGTGGCCCCGGGACCCCGGGGAACACTGAAGCTTTCTTT CASSGPGTPGNTEAFF
NA NA TRBJ2-3 TRBV6-4 TGTGCCAGCAGTGACCCCACCCTGGCGCATCCTAGCACAGATACGCAGTATTTT CASSDPTLAHPSTDTQYF
NA TRBD1 TRBJ2-7 TRBV5-4 TGTGCCAGCAGCTGGGAACCAGGGGGCGACCGCTACGAGCAGTACTTC CASSWEPGGDRYEQYF
NA TRBD1 TRBJ2-4 TRBV19 TGTGCCAGTAGTATTAATCGACAGGGGAAGACGTACTTC CASSINRQGKTYF
NA NA TRBJ1-2 TRBV28 TGTGCCAGCGCGGGGGGCTATGGCTACACCTTC CASAGGYGYTF
once NA TRBJ2-3 TRBV28 TGTGCCAGCAGGGGCCCAGCGAATACGCAGTATTTT CASRGPANTQYF
NA NA TRBJ1-3 TRBV4-3 TGCGCCAGCAGCCAAGCGGGGGCCTCTGGAAACACCATATATTTT CASSQAGASGNTIYF
once TRBD2 TRBJ2-3 TRBV29-1 TGCAGCGTTGAAGATCCAACGGGGGGGTTCACAGATACGCAGTATTTT CSVEDPTGGFTDTQYF
NA NA TRBJ1-4 TRBV7-9 TGTGCCAGCAGCTTACCGGTCCAAGGAGAAAAACTGTTTTTT CASSLPVQGEKLFF
few NA TRBJ2-2 TRBV5-1 TGCGCCAGCAGCTTGGTGGCAGGGGACACCGGGGAGCTGTTTTTT CASSLVAGDTGELFF
NA NA TRBJ2-7 TRBV28 TGTGCCAGCAGTTTCTCCAGAAGCTCCTACGAGCAGTACTTC CASSFSRSSYEQYF
NA NA TRBJ2-2 TRBV9 TGTGCCAGCACCCCAGCAGGGACCACCGGGGAGCTGTTTTTT CASTPAGTTGELFF
NA TRBD2 TRBJ2-1 TRBV18 TGTGCCAGCTCACCGGGGACTAAGGTGCAGTTCTTC CASSPGTKVQFF
NA TRBD1 TRBJ1-1 TRBV28 TGTGCCAGCACCAGGACAGGAAACAGAAACACTGAAGCTTTCTTT CASTRTGNRNTEAFF
NA TRBD2 TRBJ2-7 TRBV5-6 TGTGCCAGCACCTTAGAGACTAGCGGGCTCAGGTACGAGCAGTACTTC CASTLETSGLRYEQYF
once TRBD1 TRBJ1-2 TRBV18 TGTGCCAGCTCACGGCCGGGACAGGACTATGGCTACACCTTC CASSRPGQDYGYTF
NA NA TRBJ1-4 TRBV6-5 TGTGCCAGCAGTTACGGGGCGGGTTCGGGTGAAAAACTGTTTTTT CASSYGAGSGEKLFF
NA TRBD1 TRBJ2-3 TRBV5-1 TGCGCCAGCAGCGATCCGACAGGGAAGGGGCTACACACAGATACGCAGTATTTT CASSDPTGKGLHTDTQYF
NA NA TRBJ1-5 TRBV28 TGTGCCAGCAGTCTTCATAGCAATCAGCCCCAGCATTTT CASSLHSNQPQHF
NA NA TRBJ2-1 TRBV11-3 TGTGCCAGCAGCTTAGGGGCCGGGGTTGAGCAGTTCTTC CASSLGAGVEQFF
NA NA TRBJ2-3 TRBV30 TGTGCCTGGGGGGGGAGCGGGCTGAGCACAGATACGCAGTATTTT CAWGGSGLSTDTQYF
NA TRBD2 TRBJ2-1 TRBV6-1 TGTGCCAGCAGACAGAGCGGGGCCCGCCGGGAGCAGTTCTTC CASRQSGARREQFF
NA NA TRBJ1-2 TRBV5-5 TGTGCCGGGGGCCAGGGCTACACCTTC CAGGQGYTF
NA TRBD2 TRBJ2-1 TRBV18 TGTGCCAGCTCAGCACTAGCGGGAGACAATGAGCAGTTCTTC CASSALAGDNEQFF
NA TRBD2 TRBJ2-2 TRBV5-4 TGTGCCAGCAGCCCTGGCAGCGGGAGACAGTCTGGGGAGCTGTTTTTT CASSPGSGRQSGELFF
NA NA TRBJ1-1 TRBV9 TGTGCCAGCAGCCCCACCTTGAACACTGAAGCTTTCTTT CASSPTLNTEAFF
NA NA TRBJ1-2 TRBV18 TGTGCCAGCTCACCACCGGTACAGGGCTATGGCTACACCTTC CASSPPVQGYGYTF
NA NA TRBJ2-1 TRBV20-1 TGCAGTGCTACCCAGAGCAATGAGCAGTTCTTC CSATQSNEQFF
once NA TRBJ1-2 TRBV7-9 TGTGCCAGCAGCTTAGCGAACTATGGCTACACCTTC CASSLANYGYTF
NA TRBD2 TRBJ2-2 TRBV7-6 TGTGCCAGCAGAGAAACTGTAGCGGGAGGGGGCACCGGGGAGCTGTTTTTT CASRETVAGGGTGELFF
NA NA TRBJ1-3 TRBV19 TGTGCCAGTAGTATCCAGGACTCTGGAAACACCATATATTTT CASSIQDSGNTIYF
NA NA TRBJ2-7 TRBV28 TGTGCCAGCAGCCCTTTAGGGGTCCGACCTCCCCTAGAGCAGTACTTC CASSPLGVRPPLEQYF
once NA TRBJ1-1 TRBV9 TGTGCCAGCAGCGTGGCGGGTCTTAGGACGGACACTGAAGCTTTCTTT CASSVAGLRTDTEAFF
NA NA TRBJ1-3 TRBV6-5 TGTGCCAGCAGGGAGCAGAGCTCTGGAAACACCATATATTTT CASREQSSGNTIYF
once NA TRBJ2-7 TRBV6-1 TGTGCCAGCAGTGAATCGTCAGGAACCTCCTACGAGCAGTACTTC CASSESSGTSYEQYF
few NA TRBJ1-1 TRBV11-2 TGTGCCAGCGGGGGGACAAGAGGCAACACTGAAGCTTTCTTT CASGGTRGNTEAFF